Each of the 15 T cell receptor beta chains below was sequenced from the same sample in a study of glioma-infiltrating T cells after dendritic cell vaccination. Sequenced by immunoSEQ multiplex PCR; TCRdb stores in-frame clones only, minus some. In the table there are 85,000 to 100,000 clones, 80% to 90% of which are singletons. As to time point: after dendritic cell vaccination, including at tumor progression/relapse. Sequenced here: blood, sampled after dendritic cell vaccination. The receptor source for this set is a human donor with glioblastoma.

This chain links TRBV15 with TRBJ2-5; D may be TRBD1 (5 bases). This CDR3 has 14 residues. V lost 4 bases to trimming and J lost 1 base, with 10 bases between them. Germline V gene lookup returns CDR1 LNHNV and CDR2 YYDKDF (reference sequence). The CDR3 reads CATSKGRSQETQYF. CDR3 DNA sequence: TGTGCCACCAGCAAGGGGCGGAGCCAAGAGACCCAGTACTTC. The complete variable domain, with remaining parts taken from reference TRBV15 and TRBJ2-5, reads DAMVIQNPRYQVTQFGKPVTLSCSQTLNHNVMYWYQQKSSQAPKLLFHYYDKDFNNEADTPDNFQSRRPNTSFCFLDIRSPGLGDTAMYLCATSKGRSQETQYFGPGTRLLVL.

The rearrangement joins TRBV5-1 to TRBJ2-3; D not certain. Trimming took 0 bases from V and 2 from J, leaving 7 bases between them. There are 14 residues in the CDR3. In germline, CDR1 is SGHRS, CDR2 YFSETQ. As DNA, the CDR3 is TGCGCCAGCAGCTTGGCCAGGCCCACAGATACGCAGTATTTT. Its protein product is CASSLARPTDTQYF.

The chain couples TRBV19 to TRBJ1-5, with 9 bases that match TRBD1. V shed 6 bases, J shed 13 bases, and the junction held 13 bases outside the gene matches. The CDR3 runs 14 residues. Germline CDR1 is LNHDA and CDR2 is SQIVND (reference sequence). CDR3 protein: CASSISGQGSPQHF. The CDR3 region has the DNA TGTGCCAGTAGCATCTCGGGACAGGGTTCGCCACAGCATTTT.

This rearrangement joins TRBV11-1 to TRBJ1-2; 7 bases agree with TRBD1. CDR1 and CDR2 (germline): SGHAT, FQDESV (reference sequence). V lost 5 bases and J lost 7; bases outside the gene matches: 10. This CDR3 has 14 amino acids. This CDR3 is CASSQTGREGGYTF. In DNA form, the CDR3 reads TGTGCCAGCAGCCAGACAGGGCGAGAAGGTGGCTACACCTTC.

The chain has TRBV6-5 and TRBJ1-2; 7 bases line up with TRBD1. V shed 4 bases and J 6 bases; nucleotides not matched to a gene: 11. This CDR3 is built from 15 residues. CDR1 is MNHEY, CDR2 SVGAGI, per germline. CDR3 nucleotide sequence: TGTGCCAGCAGTTCATCGAAGCTAGGGGGCGATGGCTACACCTTC. Amino acid sequence: CASSSSKLGGDGYTF.

The chain couples TRBV7-9 to TRBJ2-7, with 8 bases that match TRBD1. The CDR3 runs to 15 residues. Germline CDR1 is SEHNR and CDR2 is FQNEAQ (reference sequence). V lost 5 bases to trimming and J lost 1 base; unmatched junction nucleotides: 7. The chain's CDR3 is CASSPGDRRSYEQYF. The CDR3 DNA reads as TGTGCCAGCAGCCCCGGGGACAGGCGATCCTACGAGCAGTACTTC.

This chain joins TRBV6-5 and TRBJ2-5, with TRBD1 identical over 11 bases. The J call may be wrong; the DNA end is better matched by TRBJ2-7. The CDR3 consists of 13 residues. The germline gives CDR1 MNHEY, CDR2 SVGAGI. This CDR3 reads CASRDRGRYEQYF. DNA of the CDR3: TGTGCCAGCAGGGACAGGGGGCGTTACGAGCAGTACTTC.

This clone was seen only once. The rearrangement uses TRBV18 and TRBJ2-6; TRBD2 might be the D (5 bases). V lost 1 base, J lost 5 bases, and 9 bases lay in between. Germline CDR1 is KGHSH and CDR2 is LQKENI. This CDR3 has 15 residues. CDR3 in DNA: TGTGCCAGCTCACCACAGGAGGTTAGGGCCAACGTCCTGACTTTC. The encoded protein is CASSPQEVRANVLTF.

The chain couples TRBV30 to TRBJ1-2, with D perhaps TRBD1 (6 bases). The V end lost 2 bases, the J end lost 7 bases, and 17 bases lay between the germline ends. The germline V gene encodes CDR1 GTSNPN and CDR2 SVGIG (reference sequence). The CDR3 runs to 14 residues. The CDR3, as DNA: TGTGCCTGGAGTCCACTGGTTCGGACAGTTGGCTACACCTTC. It translates to CAWSPLVRTVGYTF.

This clone was observed a handful of times. The chain joins TRBV11-1 to TRBJ2-2; no clear D. The V and J ends lost 4 bases and 6 bases respectively, with 6 bases between them. The germline V gene has CDR1 SGHAT and CDR2 FQDESV (reference sequence). The CDR3 is 12 residues long. CDR3: CASSYHSGELFF. The CDR3 region has the DNA TGTGCCAGCAGCTATCATTCCGGGGAGCTGTTTTTT.

This chain links TRBV9 with TRBJ2-3, with TRBD2 matching over 10 bases. The junction had 7 bases not matched to a gene; V was cut back by 0 bases and J by 0 bases. The CDR3 has 18 residues. The germline V gene encodes CDR1 SGDLS and CDR2 YYNGEE. CDR3 sequence: CASSVAAGGSSSTDTQYF. The CDR3 DNA is TGTGCCAGCAGCGTAGCAGCGGGGGGGTCCTCTAGCACAGATACGCAGTATTTT. Using reference TRBV9 and TRBJ2-3 for the parts outside the CDR3, the full variable domain is DSGVTQTPKHLITATGQRVTLRCSPRSGDLSVYWYQQSLDQGLQFLIQYYNGEERAKGNILERFSAQQFPDLHSELNLSSLELGDSALYFCASSVAAGGSSSTDTQYFGPGTRLTVL.

The CDR3 DNA reads as TGTGCCAGCACACCGACAGGTATGAACACTGAAGCTTTCTTT. Protein product: CASTPTGMNTEAFF. The chain links TRBV7-9 to TRBJ1-1; D possibly corresponds to TRBD1 (6 bases). V was cut by 7 bases and J by 0 bases, with 12 bases left in between. Germline CDR1 reads SEHNR; CDR2 reads FQNEAQ (reference sequence). This CDR3 has 14 residues.

The chain joins TRBV12-5 to TRBJ1-5; perhaps TRBD1 as D (6 bases). Germline-derived CDR1 and CDR2 are LGHNT and FRNRAP. This CDR3 region has 14 residues. With 6 bases removed from V and 5 bases from J, the gap between germline ends came to 14 bases. CDR3 nucleotide sequence: TGTGCTAGTGGATCCTTCAGGGGCGATCAGCCCCAGCATTTT. Amino acids: CASGSFRGDQPQHF. The full variable domain, completed using reference TRBV12-5 and TRBJ1-5, is DARVTQTPRHKVTEMGQEVTMRCQPILGHNTVFWYRQTMMQGLELLAYFRNRAPLDDSGMPKDRFSAEMPDATLATLKIQPSEPRDSAVYFCASGSFRGDQPQHFGDGTRLSIL.

The CDR3 protein is CASSVAFNDSNYGYTF. The CDR3 DNA reads as TGTGCCAGCAGCGTAGCTTTTAATGACAGCAATTATGGCTACACCTTC. J is TRBJ1-2 and V is TRBV9, with D tentatively TRBD1 (5 bases). The CDR3 is made up of 16 amino acids. Deletions cut 0 bases from V and 5 bases from J, with 17 bases between. Per germline, CDR1 SGDLS and CDR2 YYNGEE.

CDR3 sequence: CASGGQSDSPLHF. CDR3 sequence (DNA): TGTGCCAGCGGTGGTCAGTCTGATTCACCCCTCCACTTT. J is TRBJ1-6 and V is TRBV18; D call uncertain. The length of the CDR3 is 13 residues. Germline CDR1 KGHSH, CDR2 LQKENI. The V end was cut by 8 bases, the J end by 8 bases, with 13 bases between.